These 18 T cell receptor beta chains were sequenced from one sample in a study of blood T cells in healthy people across ages. The second PCR ran about 6 to 11 cycles with a sample-barcoded 5' primer and J-beta primers. Each CDR3 protein gets one entry after TCRdb re-called the 5' RACE reads with MiXCR. This table holds 380,000 or so distinct CDR3 sequences, about 49% found once. Sequences were obtained from blood. These receptors all come from a man in his sixties in good health.

The chain links TRBV5-6 to TRBJ2-7, with TRBD1 matching over 10 bases. This CDR3 region has 16 residues. CDR1 SGHDT and CDR2 YYEEEE come from the germline V gene. V dropped 1 base and J dropped 6; count of bases not matched to a gene: 10. The CDR3 DNA sequence: TGTGCCAGCAGCTTGTTCCGACAGGGGGCTATATCCGAGCAGTACTTC. Translation: CASSLFRQGAISEQYF.

The CDR3 DNA reads TGCAGCGTTGAAAGATTGGGCGAGGGCTTGAGGGGCGATGAGCAGTTCTTC. This translates into CSVERLGEGLRGDEQFF. The chain couples TRBV29-1 to TRBJ2-1, with D perhaps being TRBD1 or TRBD2 (5 bases each). The CDR3 covers 17 residues. Germline assignment: CDR1 SQVTM and CDR2 ANQGSEA. Between the trimmed V and J ends, which lost 2 bases and 8 bases, there was a span of 25 bases.

The V call is TRBV6-5, the J call TRBJ2-3; D gene ambiguous. From germline, CDR1 is MNHEY and CDR2 SVGAGI. V lost 7 bases to trimming and J lost 4 bases, with 9 bases between them. CDR3 size: 12 residues. Here the CDR3 DNA reads TGTGCCAGCATGGCCCTATCAGATACGCAGTATTTT. Translated, it gives CASMALSDTQYF.

In the case of this clonotype: This may come from a read error, since a much larger clone is one base off. The V and J genes are TRBV3-1 and TRBJ2-3; D is undetermined. Germline CDR1 reads LGHDT; CDR2 reads YNNKEL (reference sequence). V gave up 4 bases and J gave up 0 bases, with 11 bases separating them. The CDR3 sequence is 15 residues long. The CDR3 here is CASSPAAGSTDTQYF. As DNA, the CDR3 is TGTGCCAGCAGCCCCGCGGCAGGAAGCACAGATACGCAGTATTTT.

This clonotype was found a few times. This chain joins TRBV7-9 and TRBJ2-1; TRBD2 agrees at 10 bases. The CDR3 runs to 18 residues. Trimming took 1 base from V and 4 from J; bases not matched to a gene: 10. Per the germline V gene, CDR1 is SEHNR and CDR2 is FQNEAQ (reference sequence). The CDR3, as DNA: TGTGCCAGCAGCTTAGGTGTTGGCCTAGCGGGGGTGTACAATGAGCAGTTCTTC. Protein sequence: CASSLGVGLAGVYNEQFF.

V usage is TRBV6-6 and J usage is TRBJ2-5; 9 positions match TRBD1. J lost 6 bases, V lost 2 bases, and 4 bases had no gene match. There are 14 residues in the CDR3. Germline loops: CDR1 MNHNY, CDR2 SVGAGI (reference sequence). CDR3 in DNA: TGTGCCAGCAGTTACGGACAGGGGTGGCAGACCCAGTACTTC. This codes for CASSYGQGWQTQYF.

The gene calls are TRBV21-1 and TRBJ2-3; the table's D gene call, TRBD1, was not cross checked with the DNA. TRBV21-1 is a listed pseudogene. This CDR3 contains 15 residues. CDR3 sequence: CASSRRRDIPDTQYF. The CDR3 nucleotides read TGTGCCAGCAGCCGTCGCCGGGACATCCCAGATACGCAGTATTTT.

The DNA of the CDR3 is TGTGCCAGCAGCCCCCGAATGGCGGGCTACGAGCAGTACTTC. Its protein is CASSPRMAGYEQYF. The rearrangement uses TRBV7-9 and TRBJ2-7; D possibly corresponds to TRBD2 (5 bases). V was trimmed by 5 bases and J by 3 bases, leaving 14 bases between them. This CDR3 is built from 14 residues. CDR1 is SEHNR and CDR2 is FQNEAQ in the germline V gene (reference sequence).

The chain is built from TRBV9 and TRBJ1-2; perhaps TRBD1 as D (6 bases). The germline V gene encodes CDR1 SGDLS and CDR2 YYNGEE. The CDR3 length is 14 residues. V lost 4 bases to trimming and J lost 3 bases, with 13 bases between them. CDR3 sequence: CASSPNRVHYGYTF. CDR3 bases: TGTGCCAGCAGCCCAAACAGGGTGCACTATGGCTACACCTTC.

This chain links TRBV7-9 with TRBJ1-5; D ambiguous. V lost 1 base and J 2 bases, leaving 12 bases between the germline ends. The CDR3 loop spans 16 amino acids. Germline V gene data show CDR1 as SEHNR and CDR2 as FQNEAQ (reference sequence). The CDR3: CASSLGDGSGNQPQHF. Here the CDR3 DNA reads TGTGCCAGCAGCTTAGGCGATGGTTCCGGCAATCAGCCCCAGCATTTT.

Comment on this clonotype: A junction boundary mismatches the germline segment, possibly from a read error. The J gene is TRBJ2-4, the V gene TRBV7-7; TRBD2 agrees at 10 bases. Per germline, CDR1 SSHAT and CDR2 FNYEAQ (reference sequence). This CDR3 region has 14 residues. The CDR3 region is CASSPGLAGDEQYF. CDR3 nucleotide sequence: TGTGCTAGCAGCCCCGGGCTAGCGGGGGATGAGCAGTACTTC.

This clonotype was observed many times. The chain recombines TRBV5-1 with TRBJ2-7; no definite D call. Germline assignment: CDR1 SGHRS and CDR2 YFSETQ. Trimming took off 0 bases at V and 0 bases at J, with 10 bases between the two ends. The CDR3 is made up of 15 amino acids. The DNA for the CDR3 is TGCGCCAGCAGCTTGGGTGAGGAAATCTCCTACGAGCAGTACTTC. This translates into CASSLGEEISYEQYF.

The CDR3 spells CASSSSYSTDTQYF. DNA for the CDR3: TGTGCCAGCAGTTCCTCCTACAGCACAGATACGCAGTATTTT. The chain carries TRBV12-3 or TRBV12-4 and TRBJ2-3; D uncertain. This CDR3 is 14 amino acids long. Between the trimmed V and J ends, which lost 4 bases and 0 bases, there was a span of 8 bases.

This clonotype was counted between two and nine times. V gene TRBV6-6 combines with J gene TRBJ2-5, with TRBD1 matching 8 bases. Trimming at V came to 5 bases and at J to 11 bases, leaving 10 bases not matched to a gene. The germline gives CDR1 MNHNY, CDR2 SVGAGI (reference sequence). The CDR3 has 13 residues. The chain's CDR3 is CASSPPGQAGQYF. For the CDR3, the DNA is TGTGCCAGCAGTCCACCGGGACAGGCTGGGCAGTACTTC.

V usage is TRBV7-6 and J usage is TRBJ2-4; 10 bases map to TRBD1. Germline V gene lookup returns CDR1 SGHVS and CDR2 FNYEAQ. After removal of 5 bases from V and 4 bases from J, the junction contained 2 bases not matched to a gene. The CDR3 is made up of 14 amino acids. CDR3 in amino acids: CASSEGQGKNIQYF. The CDR3 DNA follows: TGTGCCAGCAGCGAGGGACAGGGGAAAAACATTCAGTACTTC.

This clonotype was counted only a few times. The V call is TRBV12-3 or TRBV12-4, the J call TRBJ2-5; D may be TRBD2 (7 bases). The CDR3 has 15 amino acids. Deletions cut 6 bases from V and 3 bases from J, with 17 bases between. CDR3: CASSWGGAKEETQYF. The CDR3 DNA reads as TGTGCCAGCAGCTGGGGGGGGGCGAAGGAAGAGACCCAGTACTTC.

This clonotype was seen once. The chain has TRBV20-1 and TRBJ1-6, with D tentatively TRBD1 (5 bases). V lost 0 bases and J 7 bases, leaving 13 bases between the germline ends. The CDR3 covers 15 residues. CDR1 and CDR2 (germline): DFQATT, SNEGSKA (reference sequence). The CDR3 protein is CSARDSGRRNSPLHF. The DNA for the CDR3 is TGCAGTGCTAGAGATTCGGGACGGAGGAATTCACCCCTCCACTTT.

This clonotype was observed many times. V is TRBV5-1 and J is TRBJ2-1; TRBD1 agrees at 9 bases. V gave up 4 bases and J gave up 12 bases; unmatched junction bases: 11. CDR3 length equals 14 residues. CDR1 SGHRS and CDR2 YFSETQ come from the germline V gene. In nucleotides, the CDR3 is TGCGCCAGCAGCAGGGGGACAGGGAGTGGAACGCAGTTCTTC. Encoded protein: CASSRGTGSGTQFF.